The TCR beta chain described here comes from a study of blood T cell repertoires in COVID-19. The wider study: Material from acute and convalescent COVID-19 was sourced from the United States, Italy and Spain.

Per the authors' pipeline: Cell counts per sample came from amplifying reference gene primers. Sequencing was performed with immunoSEQ multiplex PCR; in TCRdb, only in-frame clones are kept and a portion is missing. The V and J calls and the clone size are those of that table, but D and trimming were determined from the DNA. Of around 30,000 clones in the sample, approximately 80% were seen once. The V gene lost 1 base and the J gene lost 5 bases, with 11 bases spanning the gap. The CDR3 is 14 residues long. Germline V lookup: CDR1 SGHNT, CDR2 YYREEE (reference sequence). The sequenced sample consisted of peripheral blood. The receptor was derived from a human donor in a cohort sampled during active COVID-19. The chain is built from TRBV5-4 and TRBJ2-3; D perhaps matches TRBD2 (5 bases). The CDR3: CASSLRGSGDTQYF. CDR3 nucleotides: TGTGCCAGCAGCTTGAGAGGGTCGGGAGATACGCAGTATTTT.